A single sample is the source of the 27 T cell receptor beta chains below, sequenced in a study of PD-1 blockade in mismatch repair-deficient tumors. Only in-frame clones appear in the TCRdb table, and some are missing; sequencing was by immunoSEQ multiplex PCR. Among roughly 37,000 clones listed, approximately 88% were seen once. This material consisted of PBMCs, taken about 38 weeks after starting pembrolizumab. The receptor set was obtained from an adult with mismatch repair-deficient cancer.

This rearrangement joins TRBV6-4 to TRBJ2-3; a possible D gene is TRBD2 (6 bases). Germline values: CDR1 MRHNA, CDR2 SNTAGT. The V end lost 9 bases, the J end lost 0 bases, and 16 bases lay between the germline ends. CDR3 size: 15 residues. CDR3 DNA: TGTGCCAGTTCCAATAGCGGTTCTAGCACAGATACGCAGTATTTT. Its translation is CASSNSGSSTDTQYF.

The chain has TRBV28 and TRBJ2-1; D gene unclear. The CDR3 loop spans 12 amino acids. Germline CDR1 MDHEN, CDR2 SYDVKM. Trimming cost V 7 bases and J 2 bases, with 6 bases left between them. The CDR3 nucleotides read TGTGCCAGCAATGGCCCCTACAATGAGCAGTTCTTC. Translation gives CASNGPYNEQFF.

V and J are TRBV28 and TRBJ1-5; D perhaps matches TRBD1 (6 bases). The CDR3 consists of 20 residues. V lost 5 bases and J lost 0, with 26 bases in between. Germline CDR1 is MDHEN and CDR2 is SYDVKM. The CDR3 sequence is CASSPLPPDSNPSSNQPQHF. The CDR3 DNA follows: TGTGCCAGCAGTCCCCTCCCGCCGGACAGCAATCCTTCTAGCAATCAGCCCCAGCATTTT. Drawing the rest from reference TRBV28 and TRBJ1-5, the complete variable domain is DVKVTQSSRYLVKRTGEKVFLECVQDMDHENMFWYRQDPGLGLRLIYFSYDVKMKEKGDIPEGYSVSREKKERFSLILESASTNQTSMYLCASSPLPPDSNPSSNQPQHFGDGTRLSIL.

The chain recombines TRBV14 with TRBJ1-2; D might be TRBD1 (5 bases). V lost 7 bases and J lost 6, with 21 bases in between. The CDR3 is 15 amino acids. In germline, CDR1 is SGHDN, CDR2 FVKESK. CDR3 bases: TGTGCCAGCACCCCAAGCGGGACGCCTTGGAATGGCTACACCTTC. This sequence encodes CASTPSGTPWNGYTF.

The chain is built from TRBV2 and TRBJ2-7; 7 bases align to TRBD1. Trimming removed 6 bases from V and 3 bases from J; junction bases left unmatched: 11. The CDR3 has 15 residues. Germline V CDR1 and CDR2: SNHLY, FYNNEI. The DNA of the CDR3 is TGTGCCAGCAGCCCTGAACAGGGGTCCGGCTACGAGCAGTACTTC. Translating gives CASSPEQGSGYEQYF.

The chain links TRBV10-3 to TRBJ1-2; D call uncertain. The CDR3 extends over 13 amino acids. The germline gives CDR1 ENHRY, CDR2 SYGVKD. The V gene lost 3 bases and the J gene lost 3 bases, with 8 bases spanning the gap. DNA of the CDR3: TGTGCCATCAGTGACAACAACGACTATGGCTACACCTTC. This gives the protein CAISDNNDYGYTF.

The chain joins TRBV30 to TRBJ1-5; 10 bases are shared with TRBD1. Per the germline V gene, CDR1 is GTSNPN and CDR2 is SVGIG (reference sequence). The CDR3 is 14 amino acids. V was pared by 5 bases and J by 4 bases, with 5 bases of the junction left unmatched. The CDR3 region has the DNA TGTGCCTGGGCGACAGGGGGCGAGAATCAGCCCCAGCATTTT. It specifies CAWATGGENQPQHF.

J is TRBJ1-2 and V is TRBV29-1; 8 positions match TRBD1. CDR1 is SQVTM, CDR2 ANQGSEA, per germline. This CDR3 has 13 amino acids. V lost 3 bases and J lost 4; bases outside the gene matches: 4. CDR3 DNA sequence: TGCAGCGTTGAGCCAGGGGGCAGCTATGGCTACACCTTC. Its translation is CSVEPGGSYGYTF.

The CDR3 is CASSRISGRARYEQYF. The CDR3 nucleotides read TGTGCCAGCAGCCGCATCAGCGGGAGGGCTAGGTACGAGCAGTACTTC. The V call is TRBV28, the J call TRBJ2-7; TRBD2 matches 10 bases. The CDR3 sequence is 16 residues long. Trimming removed 6 bases from V and 4 bases from J; junction bases left unmatched: 12. The V gene's germline CDR1 is MDHEN and CDR2 SYDVKM.

The V gene is TRBV5-1, the J gene TRBJ2-1; a possible D gene is TRBD2 (5 bases). Germline V CDR1 and CDR2: SGHRS, YFSETQ. V was cut by 0 bases and J by 8 bases, with 18 bases left in between. The CDR3 covers 16 residues. The CDR3: CASSLGTDWRYDEQFF. In DNA form, the CDR3 reads TGCGCCAGCAGCTTGGGGACGGACTGGAGATACGATGAGCAGTTCTTC.

This clone was found a few times. The chain joins TRBV5-1 to TRBJ1-2; no firm D call. The germline gives CDR1 SGHRS, CDR2 YFSETQ. The CDR3 contains 14 residues. V lost 0 bases to trimming and J lost 6 bases, with 12 bases between them. The CDR3 nucleotides are TGCGCCAGCAGCTTGGATGAGGGAAGGGATGGCTACACCTTC. Translating it yields CASSLDEGRDGYTF.

The chain is built from TRBV5-1 and TRBJ2-2; tentatively, D is TRBD1 (5 bases). The germline V gene encodes CDR1 SGHRS and CDR2 YFSETQ. With 1 base removed from V and 5 bases from J, the gap between germline ends came to 9 bases. The CDR3 has 14 residues. The CDR3 region has the DNA TGCGCCAGCAGCTTGATTCAGGGTACCGGGGAGCTGTTTTTT. It encodes CASSLIQGTGELFF.

The sample holds one count of this clone. The CDR3 loop is CASSLEGGSSEQFF. CDR3 coding DNA: TGTGCCAGCAGCTTAGAGGGCGGGAGTAGTGAGCAGTTCTTC. This chain connects TRBV7-9 to TRBJ2-1; 7 bases are a match to TRBD2. V trimming: 1 base; J trimming: 9 bases; junction bases outside the gene matches: 6. The CDR3 consists of 14 residues. The germline V gene encodes CDR1 SEHNR and CDR2 FQNEAQ (reference sequence).

The genes are TRBV6-1 and TRBJ1-2; D possibly corresponds to TRBD1 (5 bases). This CDR3 region has 13 residues. From germline, CDR1 is MNHNS and CDR2 SASEGT. V was shortened by 5 bases and J by 0 bases, with 7 bases between the two germline ends. The CDR3 protein is CASSPTANYGYTF. CDR3 sequence (DNA): TGTGCCAGCAGTCCGACAGCTAACTATGGCTACACCTTC.

The rearrangement links TRBV15 to TRBJ1-5, with TRBD1 matching 7 bases. Germline V gene lookup returns CDR1 LNHNV and CDR2 YYDKDF (reference sequence). With 3 bases clipped from V and 6 bases from J, the junction kept 8 bases outside the gene matches. The CDR3 runs to 15 residues. CDR3 sequence (DNA): TGTGCCACCAGCAGGAATAGACAGGGAACTCAGCCCCAGCATTTT. Its protein is CATSRNRQGTQPQHF.

V gene TRBV7-9 combines with J gene TRBJ2-1; the match to TRBD2 covers 11 bases. The germline V gene has CDR1 SEHNR and CDR2 FQNEAQ (reference sequence). Trimming removed 5 bases from V and 10 bases from J; junction bases left unmatched: 10. The CDR3 totals 15 residues. The CDR3 DNA follows: TGTGCCAGCAGCGCACTAGCGGGAGTGGCAAAGGAGCAGTTCTTC. Translated, it gives CASSALAGVAKEQFF.

The V gene is TRBV7-3, the J gene TRBJ2-1; a possible D gene is TRBD2 (6 bases). The V end was cut by 4 bases, the J end by 6 bases, with 19 bases between. The germline V gene has CDR1 SGHTA and CDR2 FQGTGA. The CDR3 is 16 residues long. The CDR3 DNA reads as TGTGCCAGCAGCTCCGGTTCGGTCTTCGGGGGCAATGAGCAGTTCTTC. Translation: CASSSGSVFGGNEQFF.

V usage is TRBV4-1 and J usage is TRBJ2-1; no firm D call. CDR1 and CDR2 from the germline V gene are MGHRA and YSYEKL. The CDR3 is 14 amino acids. Between the trimmed V and J ends, which lost 2 bases and 4 bases, there was a span of 9 bases. The CDR3 DNA reads TGCGCCAGCAGCCAACCGACCAGGTACAATGAGCAGTTCTTC. Its protein product is CASSQPTRYNEQFF.

The V call is TRBV7-3, the J call TRBJ2-1; 9 positions match TRBD2. The CDR3 consists of 13 residues. Germline V lookup: CDR1 SGHTA, CDR2 FQGTGA. The V segment lost 3 bases and the J segment 6 bases; nucleotides outside the gene matches: 0. The CDR3 reads CASSLGLANEQFF. DNA for the CDR3: TGTGCCAGCAGCTTGGGACTAGCCAATGAGCAGTTCTTC.

J is TRBJ2-7 and V is TRBV5-5; the match to TRBD1 covers 9 bases. The CDR3 has 15 amino acids. After removal of 0 bases from V and 3 bases from J, the junction contained 4 bases not matched to a gene. Germline V lookup: CDR1 SGHKS, CDR2 YYEKEE (reference sequence). CDR3 region: CASSLGPDRGYEQYF. For the CDR3, the DNA is TGTGCCAGCAGCTTGGGCCCGGACAGGGGCTACGAGCAGTACTTC. Combining the CDR3 with reference TRBV5-5 and TRBJ2-7 gives the whole variable domain DAGVTQSPTHLIKTRGQQVTLRCSPISGHKSVSWYQQVLGQGPQFIFQYYEKEERGRGNFPDRFSARQFPNYSSELNVNALLLGDSALYLCASSLGPDRGYEQYFGPGTRLTVT.

J is TRBJ2-2 and V is TRBV7-2; 9 bases align to TRBD2. V lost 4 bases to trimming and J lost 6 bases; unmatched junction nucleotides: 3. Per germline, CDR1 SGHTA and CDR2 FQGNSA. This CDR3 contains 14 residues. The CDR3 DNA sequence: TGTGCCAGCAGCTCCCTAGCGGGATCCGGGGAGCTGTTTTTT. This encodes CASSSLAGSGELFF.

This clone has only a few counts. The rearrangement links TRBV5-1 to TRBJ2-7, with 8 bases identical to TRBD1. The CDR3 covers 15 residues. Germline lookup yields CDR1 SGHRS and CDR2 YFSETQ. With 2 bases clipped from V and 0 bases from J, the junction kept 4 bases outside the gene matches. The CDR3, as DNA: TGCGCCAGCAGCTTCGTCACAGGGGGCTCCTACGAGCAGTACTTC. Its protein product is CASSFVTGGSYEQYF.

The CDR3 nucleotides read TGTGCCTGGAATGATCAGTACAATCAGCCCCAGCATTTT. Amino acid sequence: CAWNDQYNQPQHF. The J gene is TRBJ1-5, the V gene TRBV30; no reliable D call. The CDR3 has 13 amino acids. The germline V gene encodes CDR1 GTSNPN and CDR2 SVGIG (reference sequence). V lost 4 bases, J lost 3 bases, and 10 bases lay in between.

The chain is built from TRBV2 and TRBJ1-3; TRBD1 agrees at 9 bases. Germline trimming cut 4 bases from V and 0 bases from J; bases unmatched to any gene: 13. Germline V gives CDR1 SNHLY, CDR2 FYNNEI. The CDR3 loop spans 19 amino acids. This CDR3 is CASSATGTGFPSSGNTIYF. The CDR3 DNA reads TGTGCCAGCAGTGCGACCGGGACAGGGTTTCCAAGCTCTGGAAACACCATATATTTT. Variable domain in full (rest from reference TRBV2 and TRBJ1-3): EPEVTQTPSHQVTQMGQEVILRCVPISNHLYFYWYRQILGQKVEFLVSFYNNEISEKSEIFDDQFSVERPDGSNFTLKIRSTKLEDSAMYFCASSATGTGFPSSGNTIYFGEGSWLTVV.

V gene TRBV15 combines with J gene TRBJ1-5; 7 nucleotides line up with TRBD1. This CDR3 comprises 18 residues. V gave up 0 bases and J gave up 6 bases; unmatched junction bases: 14. CDR1 and CDR2 (germline): LNHNV, YYDKDF (reference sequence). The CDR3 nucleotides read TGTGCCACCAGCAGAGAGAGAGTACTTGGGAACAGGGGTCAGCCCCAGCATTTT. It yields the protein CATSRERVLGNRGQPQHF.

The J gene is TRBJ2-3, the V gene TRBV4-2; TRBD2 matches 7 bases. Germline V gene sequence: CDR1 LGHNA, CDR2 YNFKEQ. The J segment lost 8 bases and the V segment lost 0 bases, leaving 14 bases of the junction unmatched. The CDR3 is 17 residues long. CDR3 region: CASSQDSGEGRGATQYF. CDR3 DNA sequence: TGTGCCAGCAGCCAAGATTCGGGGGAGGGCCGGGGTGCTACGCAGTATTTT.

The gene calls are TRBV7-6 and TRBJ1-5; D is perhaps TRBD1 (5 bases). Trimming left V 0 bases short and J 2 bases short, with 14 bases between. Germline V gives CDR1 SGHVS, CDR2 FNYEAQ. This CDR3 comprises 17 residues. The CDR3 loop is CASSLAPGGYGNQPQHF. DNA of the CDR3: TGTGCCAGCAGCTTAGCGCCCGGGGGGTACGGCAATCAGCCCCAGCATTTT.